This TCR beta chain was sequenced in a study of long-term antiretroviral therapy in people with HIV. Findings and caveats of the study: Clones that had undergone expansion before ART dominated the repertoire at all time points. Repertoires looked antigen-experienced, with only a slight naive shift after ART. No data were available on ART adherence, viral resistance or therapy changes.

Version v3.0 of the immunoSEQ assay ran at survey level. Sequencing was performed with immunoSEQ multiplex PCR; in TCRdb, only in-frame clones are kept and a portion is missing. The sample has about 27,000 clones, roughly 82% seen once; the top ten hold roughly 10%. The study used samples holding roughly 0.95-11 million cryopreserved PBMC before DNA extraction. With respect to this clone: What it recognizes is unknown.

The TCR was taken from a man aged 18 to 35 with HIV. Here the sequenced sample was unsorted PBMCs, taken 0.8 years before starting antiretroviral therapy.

CDR3 sequence: CASSFKGAGTDTQYF. CDR3 DNA: TGCGCCAGCAGCTTTAAGGGTGCCGGCACAGATACGCAGTATTTT. The V and J genes are TRBV5-1 and TRBJ2-3, with no clear D. Germline V gene lookup returns CDR1 SGHRS and CDR2 YFSETQ. The CDR3 length is 15 residues. The V gene lost 2 bases and the J gene lost 1 base, with 11 bases spanning the gap.